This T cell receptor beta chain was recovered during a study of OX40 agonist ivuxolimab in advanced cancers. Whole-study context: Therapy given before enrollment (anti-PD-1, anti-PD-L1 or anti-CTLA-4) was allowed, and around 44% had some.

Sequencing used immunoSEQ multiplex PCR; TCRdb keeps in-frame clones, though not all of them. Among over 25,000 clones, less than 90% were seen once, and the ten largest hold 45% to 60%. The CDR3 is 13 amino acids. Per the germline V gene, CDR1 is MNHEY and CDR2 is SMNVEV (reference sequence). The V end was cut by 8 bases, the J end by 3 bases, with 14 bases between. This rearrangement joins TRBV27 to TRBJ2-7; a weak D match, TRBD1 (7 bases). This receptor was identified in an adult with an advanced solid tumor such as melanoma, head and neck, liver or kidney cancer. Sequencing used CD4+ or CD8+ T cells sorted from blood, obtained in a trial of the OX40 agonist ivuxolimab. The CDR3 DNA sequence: TGTGCCAGCCGTAGGCAGGGGGGCTACGAGCAGTACTTC. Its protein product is CASRRQGGYEQYF.